This T cell receptor (beta chain) was captured in a study of cytomegalovirus exposure and HLA in healthy donors. Study outcomes and limitations: In a later analysis, HLA-C alleles had the fewest associated TCRs, DRB1 alleles the most.

The PCR employed 60 Vbeta primers together with 13 Jbeta primers. Libraries were prepared by immunoSEQ multiplex PCR; TCRdb keeps only in-frame clonotypes and omits some of them. The sample table sets out 180,000 or so clones. A note on this clone: The target antigen is unknown.

The CDR3 contains 15 residues. From germline, CDR1 is SGHTA and CDR2 FQGNSA. V was pared by 3 bases and J by 3 bases, with 12 bases between. This TCR came from a woman under 30 in good health and CMV-seropositive. The rearrangement links TRBV7-2 to TRBJ2-4; D perhaps matches TRBD1 (5 bases). The specimen sequenced was PBMCs. The CDR3 reads CASSFNPTVKNIQYF. The CDR3 nucleotides are TGTGCCAGCAGCTTTAACCCGACAGTCAAAAACATTCAGTACTTC.